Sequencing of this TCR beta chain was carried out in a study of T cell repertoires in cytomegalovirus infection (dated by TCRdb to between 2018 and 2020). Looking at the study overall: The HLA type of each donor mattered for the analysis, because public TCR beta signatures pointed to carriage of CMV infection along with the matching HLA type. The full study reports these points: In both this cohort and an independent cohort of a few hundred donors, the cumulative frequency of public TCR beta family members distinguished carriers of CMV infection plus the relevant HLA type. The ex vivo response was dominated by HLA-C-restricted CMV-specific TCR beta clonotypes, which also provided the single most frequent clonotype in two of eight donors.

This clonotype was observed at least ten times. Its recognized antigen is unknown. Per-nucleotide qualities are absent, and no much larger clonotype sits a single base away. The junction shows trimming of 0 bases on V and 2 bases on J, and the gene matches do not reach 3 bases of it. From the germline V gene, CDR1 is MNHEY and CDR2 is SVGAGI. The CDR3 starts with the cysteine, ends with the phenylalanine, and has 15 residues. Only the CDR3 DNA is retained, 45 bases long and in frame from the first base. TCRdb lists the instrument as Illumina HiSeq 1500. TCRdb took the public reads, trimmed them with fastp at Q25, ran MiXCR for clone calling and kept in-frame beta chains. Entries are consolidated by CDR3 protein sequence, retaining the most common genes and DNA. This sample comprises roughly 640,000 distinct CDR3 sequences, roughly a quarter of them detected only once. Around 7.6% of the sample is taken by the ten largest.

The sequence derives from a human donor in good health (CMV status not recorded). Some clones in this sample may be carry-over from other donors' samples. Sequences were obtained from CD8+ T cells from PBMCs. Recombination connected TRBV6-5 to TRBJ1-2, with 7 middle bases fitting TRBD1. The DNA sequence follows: TGTGCCAGCAGTTACTCCTCGACAGGGAACTATGGCTACACCTTC. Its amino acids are CASSYSSTGNYGYTF.